The 10 T cell receptor beta chains listed next were all sequenced from one sample in a study of blood T cell repertoires in COVID-19. The method was immunoSEQ multiplex PCR; TCRdb's version includes in-frame clones alone and lacks a portion of them. The sample carries about 87,000 clones, around 75% recorded once. Sequenced sample: peripheral blood. The receptors were sampled from a woman aged 45-65 years with acute or convalescent COVID-19.

This clone was detected ten times or more. The chain joins TRBV7-9 to TRBJ2-1, with 10 bases lining up with TRBD1. The CDR3 is 15 residues long. Unmatched junction bases numbered 15, after V lost 7 bases and J lost 12 bases. CDR1 and CDR2 (germline): SEHNR, FQNEAQ (reference sequence). CDR3 protein: CASTLSSGTGEGQFF. CDR3 coding DNA: TGTGCCAGCACGTTAAGCTCCGGGACAGGGGAAGGGCAGTTCTTC.

This clone appeared a few times. The chain has TRBV7-3 and TRBJ1-2; D ambiguous. From germline, CDR1 is SGHTA and CDR2 FQGTGA. The CDR3 is 13 amino acids. The V end lost 3 bases, the J end lost 0 bases, and 5 bases lay between the germline ends. CDR3 bases: TGTGCCAGCAGCTTCGACACTAACTATGGCTACACCTTC. Protein product: CASSFDTNYGYTF.

The chain uses TRBV4-1 and TRBJ2-3; D is possibly TRBD2 (5 bases). Per germline, CDR1 MGHRA and CDR2 YSYEKL. The ends were cut back, 4 bases at V and 2 bases at J, with 19 bases in the middle. This CDR3 region has 17 residues. CDR3: CASSLRGQEGVTDTQYF. The CDR3 DNA follows: TGCGCCAGCAGCCTCAGAGGGCAGGAAGGCGTCACAGATACGCAGTATTTT.

This rearrangement joins TRBV28 to TRBJ2-1, with D unresolved. This CDR3 contains 17 residues. V dropped 6 bases and J dropped 1 base, with 19 bases sitting between them. From germline, CDR1 is MDHEN and CDR2 SYDVKM. The CDR3 sequence is CASSYPTHSVSYNEQFF. CDR3 sequence (DNA): TGTGCCAGCAGCTACCCAACCCACTCGGTATCCTACAATGAGCAGTTCTTC.

The J gene is TRBJ1-6, the V gene TRBV11-2, with D possibly TRBD1 on 5 matching bases. The CDR3 loop spans 15 amino acids. Germline CDR1 SGHAT, CDR2 FQNNGV. V was shortened by 3 bases and J by 10 bases, with 16 bases between the two germline ends. In DNA, the CDR3 is TGTGCCAGCAGCTTCTCCCTGCCGGGGGAATCACCCCTCCACTTT. Translated: CASSFSLPGESPLHF. Based on the CDR3 plus reference TRBV11-2 and TRBJ1-6, the full variable domain is EAGVAQSPRYKIIEKRQSVAFWCNPISGHATLYWYQQILGQGPKLLIQFQNNGVVDDSQLPKDRFSAERLKGVDSTLKIQPAKLEDSAVYLCASSFSLPGESPLHFGNGTRLTVT.

This chain connects TRBV6-5 to TRBJ2-7, with 8 positions matching TRBD1. The germline V gene has CDR1 MNHEY and CDR2 SVGAGI. With 11 bases clipped from V and 3 bases from J, the junction kept 6 bases outside the gene matches. The CDR3 consists of 12 residues. CDR3 loop: CAGRTGFYEQYF. CDR3 coding DNA: TGTGCCGGCCGGACAGGGTTCTACGAGCAGTACTTC.

This clone came up a few times. The gene calls are TRBV7-2 and TRBJ1-1; D may be TRBD1 (6 bases). V lost 1 base to trimming and J lost 11 bases, with 17 bases between them. The CDR3 runs 14 residues. The germline V gene has CDR1 SGHTA and CDR2 FQGNSA. The CDR3 loop is CASSLVPQGLGAFF. The CDR3, as DNA: TGTGCCAGCAGCTTAGTCCCCCAGGGGTTGGGGGCTTTCTTT.

This chain links TRBV5-1 with TRBJ1-5; D remains ambiguous. CDR1 and CDR2 (germline): SGHRS, YFSETQ. V shed 4 bases and J shed 0 bases, with 14 bases lying between them. The CDR3 covers 16 residues. DNA for the CDR3: TGCGCCAGCAGCCCTATGGGCTCTAATAGCAATCAGCCCCAGCATTTT. It translates to CASSPMGSNSNQPQHF.

The V and J genes are TRBV19 and TRBJ2-1, with D possibly being TRBD1 (5 bases). V dropped 2 bases and J dropped 8 bases, with 10 bases sitting between them. The germline V gene has CDR1 LNHDA and CDR2 SQIVND (reference sequence). The CDR3 spans 13 residues. The CDR3 region is CASSISGIYEQFF. The CDR3 nucleotides read TGTGCCAGTAGTATATCAGGGATTTATGAGCAGTTCTTC. The entire variable domain, with the rest obtained from reference TRBV19 and TRBJ2-1, is as follows: DGGITQSPKYLFRKEGQNVTLSCEQNLNHDAMYWYRQDPGQGLRLIYYSQIVNDFQKGDIAEGYSVSREKKESFPLTVTSAQKNPTAFYLCASSISGIYEQFFGPGTRLTVL.

J is TRBJ1-5 and V is TRBV5-3, with TRBD1 as a possible D gene (5 bases). TRBV5-3 is marked as an open reading frame, function uncertain. This CDR3 is built from 16 residues. The germline V and J ends were trimmed by 3 bases and 1 base, with 14 bases remaining between them. CDR3 amino acids: CARSYWGGGSNQPQHF. For the CDR3, the DNA is TGTGCCAGAAGCTACTGGGGGGGTGGAAGCAATCAGCCCCAGCATTTT.